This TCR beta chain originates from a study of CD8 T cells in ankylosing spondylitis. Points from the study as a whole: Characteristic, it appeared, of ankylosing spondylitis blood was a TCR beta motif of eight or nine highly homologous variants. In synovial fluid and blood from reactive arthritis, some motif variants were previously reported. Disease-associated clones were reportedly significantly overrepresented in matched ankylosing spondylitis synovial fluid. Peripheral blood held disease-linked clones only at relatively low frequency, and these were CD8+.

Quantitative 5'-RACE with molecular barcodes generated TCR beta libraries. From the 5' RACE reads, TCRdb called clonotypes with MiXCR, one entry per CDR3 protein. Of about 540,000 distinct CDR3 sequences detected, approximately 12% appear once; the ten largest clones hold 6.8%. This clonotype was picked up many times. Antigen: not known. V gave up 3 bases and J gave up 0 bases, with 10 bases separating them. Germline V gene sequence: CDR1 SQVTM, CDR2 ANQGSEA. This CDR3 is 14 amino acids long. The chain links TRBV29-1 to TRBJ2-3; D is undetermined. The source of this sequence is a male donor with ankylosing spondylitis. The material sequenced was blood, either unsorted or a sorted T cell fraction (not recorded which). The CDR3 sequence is CSVEFVGSTDTQYF. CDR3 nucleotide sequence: TGCAGCGTTGAGTTCGTGGGGAGCACAGATACGCAGTATTTT.